What follows is one TCR beta chain and its context. Its antigen is as yet unknown. V shed 1 base and J shed 2 bases, with 15 bases lying between them. CDR1 and CDR2 (germline): DFQATT, SNEGSKA (reference sequence). CDR3 length: 15 amino acids. This sample was included in a study of T cells after yellow fever vaccination. Background on the study: The SMART-Seq v4 Ultra Low Input method served to prepare the low-cell-number fractions.

Findings and limits, study-wide: Among all clonotypes, a small share was observed in both CD4 and CD8 compartments. Contaminating bulk clonotypes could be abundant in FACS-sorted repertoires.

They built TCR cDNA with 5'RACE template switching, a step that put in a universal primer site and UMIs. Via MiXCR, TCRdb re-called the 5' RACE reads, giving one row per CDR3 protein. Of some 560,000 distinct CDR3 sequences in the sample, 19% are singletons; the top ten hold roughly an eighth. The chain employs TRBV20-1 and TRBJ2-7; D is unresolved. The material was PBMCs, obtained 15 days after the yellow fever booster vaccination. This receptor was obtained from a man aged 25-45 years who received the YFV17D yellow fever vaccine. The CDR3 DNA is TGCAGTGCTAGAGGACAATTCCATGGTACCTACGAGCAGTACTTC. Its protein is CSARGQFHGTYEQYF.